Described below is a single T cell receptor beta chain sequence and its context. The antigen is undetermined. Looked up from germline, CDR1 is MNHNS and CDR2 is SASEGT. Losses at the gene ends were 6 bases for V and 7 bases for J; bases not matched to a gene: 8. The CDR3 is 15 amino acids. This sample stems from a study of PD-L1 blockade in urothelial cancer. The overall study: Bladder-origin urothelial cancer in males covered about nine tenths of the roughly 30 patients. Patients previously received 0 to 3 chemotherapy regimens. Blood was tested 3 weeks (second dose) and 6 weeks into treatment.

Overall study findings and caveats: Durable-benefit patients showed greater tumor-associated blood clone expansion at 3 weeks.

Time point described: pretreatment peripheral blood. Generated by immunoSEQ multiplex PCR, the TCRdb table keeps only in-frame clones and is missing some. Found here are about 30,000 clones, around 82% of them singletons; the top ten hold approximately 14%. The chain joins TRBV6-1 to TRBJ2-2; 10 positions agree with TRBD2. This material consisted of PBMCs, taken around atezolizumab (anti-PD-L1) treatment. This receptor was identified in a man aged 55 to 70 with urothelial cancer. As DNA, the CDR3 is TGTGCCAGCAGAGATAGCGGGAGGTCAAACGGGGAGCTGTTTTTT. It yields the protein CASRDSGRSNGELFF.